This T cell receptor beta chain comes out of a study of radiotherapy plus CTLA-4 blockade in lung cancer. Study results and caveats: The best prediction of response reportedly came from early blood T cell clone dynamics, with interferon-beta.

Trimming stripped 4 bases from V and 3 bases from J, with 16 bases between. This CDR3 is 15 amino acids long. The V gene's germline CDR1 is SGHRS and CDR2 YFSETQ. Note on this clone: Its antigen is as yet unknown.

Here immunoSEQ multiplex PCR was the method, and the copy in TCRdb shows in-frame clones only, minus some. The sample holds nearly 95,000 clones, around 80% seen once. Sequences were derived from peripheral blood, sampled from a patient treated with radiotherapy plus ipilimumab. The clonotype comes from a human donor with non-small cell lung cancer that progressed on radiotherapy plus ipilimumab. This chain connects TRBV5-1 to TRBJ1-1, with a tentative D call TRBD1 (5 bases). For the CDR3, the DNA is TGCGCCAGCAGCGAAGAAGACATGGGGGACACTGAAGCTTTCTTT. Amino acids: CASSEEDMGDTEAFF.